The rows below give T cell receptor beta chains drawn from one sample of a study of blood T cell repertoires in COVID-19. The table came from immunoSEQ multiplex PCR; TCRdb's copy has only in-frame clones and leaves some out. The table records approximately 61,000 clones, 88% of them present only once. The sample consisted of peripheral blood. These receptors were collected from a woman older than 75 with active COVID-19. CDR3s include the opening cysteine and the closing phenylalanine or tryptophan. Each record gives: clone size, V gene, CDR3 length, J gene, D gene, CDR3 DNA, CDR3 protein. The D gene is left open where the match is weak. Where a row states a size, it is once, few, many or the class of an expanded clone; other rows omit it.

size: .
V: TRBV6-5
length: 16
J: TRBJ1-2
D: TRBD1
DNA: TGTGCCAGCAGTTACGATTGGGACAGTCGTACGGGTGGCTACACCTTC
CDR3: CASSYDWDSRTGGYTF

size: .
V: TRBV6-5
length: 14
J: TRBJ2-5
D: .
DNA: TGTGCCAGCAGTCAACGGACAGTCCAAGAGACCCAGTACTTC
CDR3: CASSQRTVQETQYF

size: once
V: TRBV10-2
length: 17
J: TRBJ1-4
D: .
DNA: TGCGCCAGCAGTGAGTCGTCCTTGGGCAGTGGGAATGAAAAACTGTTTTTT
CDR3: CASSESSLGSGNEKLFF

size: .
V: TRBV27
length: 13
J: TRBJ2-5
D: .
DNA: TGTGCCAGCAGTTTGAACAACCAAGAGACCCAGTACTTC
CDR3: CASSLNNQETQYF

size: .
V: TRBV11-3
length: 16
J: TRBJ2-7
D: .
DNA: TGTGCCAGCAGCTTAGGGGTTAGCGTTGGTACCCACGAGCAGTACTTC
CDR3: CASSLGVSVGTHEQYF

size: .
V: TRBV7-2
length: 15
J: TRBJ1-2
D: .
DNA: TGTGCCAGCAGCTTAGATGGGCTTTCTAACTATGGCTACACCTTC
CDR3: CASSLDGLSNYGYTF

size: .
V: TRBV2
length: 12
J: TRBJ2-7
D: TRBD1
DNA: TGTGCCACCCAGGGGGCCGCCTACGAGCAGTACTTC
CDR3: CATQGAAYEQYF

size: .
V: TRBV3-1/TRBV3-2
length: 17
J: TRBJ2-3
D: .
DNA: TGTGCCAGCAGCCAAGATAAGCTAGCGCTCAGCACAGATACGCAGTATTTT
CDR3: CASSQDKLALSTDTQYF

size: .
V: TRBV19
length: 15
J: TRBJ2-7
D: .
DNA: TGTGCCAGTAGTCGGCCGGGACTGGGGTCCTACGAGCAGTACTTC
CDR3: CASSRPGLGSYEQYF

size: once
V: TRBV28
length: 13
J: TRBJ2-7
D: TRBD2
DNA: TGTGCCAGCAGTTGGGGCGGGGGGTACGAGCAGTACTTC
CDR3: CASSWGGGYEQYF

size: .
V: TRBV6-6
length: 15
J: TRBJ1-5
D: .
DNA: TGTGCCAGCAGTTTTTCGGACAGAGGCAATCAGCCCCAGCATTTT
CDR3: CASSFSDRGNQPQHF

size: .
V: TRBV9
length: 15
J: TRBJ2-5
D: TRBD2
DNA: TGTGCCAGCAGCCCTCGACTAGCGGGGGAAGAGACCCAGTACTTC
CDR3: CASSPRLAGEETQYF

size: .
V: TRBV18
length: 13
J: TRBJ1-1
D: TRBD1
DNA: TGTGCCAGCGAGGGGACAGGGAAGACTGAAGCTTTCTTT
CDR3: CASEGTGKTEAFF

size: once
V: TRBV6-2/TRBV6-3
length: 11
J: TRBJ2-7
D: .
DNA: TGTGCCAGCAGTTACGGGGCACGGACGTACTTC
CDR3: CASSYGARTYF

size: .
V: TRBV6-6
length: 15
J: TRBJ1-1
D: TRBD1
DNA: TGTGCCAGCAGCTTTTACAGGGGGGGGGACACTGAAGCTTTCTTT
CDR3: CASSFYRGGDTEAFF

size: .
V: TRBV7-9
length: 15
J: TRBJ1-4
D: TRBD1
DNA: TGTGCCAGCAGCTCTAGACAGGGGGGTTATGAAAAACTGTTTTTT
CDR3: CASSSRQGGYEKLFF

size: few
V: TRBV4-2
length: 15
J: TRBJ1-1
D: .
DNA: TGTGCCAGCAGCCAATCGGACAGAGTGAACACTGAAGCTTTCTTT
CDR3: CASSQSDRVNTEAFF

size: once
V: TRBV7-9
length: 15
J: TRBJ2-5
D: TRBD2
DNA: TGTGCCAGCAGCTCGACTAGCGGGGGGGGAGAGACCCAGTACTTC
CDR3: CASSSTSGGGETQYF

size: .
V: TRBV6-1
length: 16
J: TRBJ1-6
D: .
DNA: TGTGCCAGCAGTGAAATCAGGGTGACCTATAATTCACCCCTCCACTTT
CDR3: CASSEIRVTYNSPLHF

size: .
V: TRBV29-1
length: 14
J: TRBJ1-1
D: .
DNA: TGCAGCGTTGAAGAACCGGGGGTAAACACTGAAGCTTTCTTT
CDR3: CSVEEPGVNTEAFF

size: .
V: TRBV7-2
length: 14
J: TRBJ2-1
D: .
DNA: TGTGCCAGCAGCTTAAGGGGCAGGGAAAATGAGCAGTTCTTC
CDR3: CASSLRGRENEQFF

size: few
V: TRBV6-6
length: 14
J: TRBJ2-1
D: TRBD2
DNA: TGTGCCAGCAGTCGGACTAGCGGAAACAATGAGCAGTTCTTC
CDR3: CASSRTSGNNEQFF

size: .
V: TRBV28
length: 14
J: TRBJ2-2
D: .
DNA: TGTGCCAGCATAATCGGTACGAACACCGGGGAGCTGTTTTTT
CDR3: CASIIGTNTGELFF

size: .
V: TRBV5-1
length: 15
J: TRBJ1-1
D: TRBD1
DNA: TGCGCCAGCAGCTCCTGGACAGGGTTGAACACTGAAGCTTTCTTT
CDR3: CASSSWTGLNTEAFF

size: .
V: TRBV18
length: 16
J: TRBJ2-2
D: TRBD2
DNA: TGTGCCAGCTCACCACCCGCGGGGGGGCCGACCGGGGAGCTGTTTTTT
CDR3: CASSPPAGGPTGELFF

size: .
V: TRBV2
length: 14
J: TRBJ1-2
D: .
DNA: TGTGCCAGCATTTGGGGCGGGGGCGTTTCCGGCTACACCTTC
CDR3: CASIWGGGVSGYTF

size: .
V: TRBV24-1
length: 18
J: TRBJ2-6
D: .
DNA: TGTGCCACCAGTGATCCCTTGCGGGGCAACTCTGGGGCCAACGTCCTGACTTTC
CDR3: CATSDPLRGNSGANVLTF

size: .
V: TRBV6-6
length: 15
J: TRBJ1-2
D: .
DNA: TGTGCCAGCAGTTACTCGACCCAGGCCCCCCGCGGCTACACCTTC
CDR3: CASSYSTQAPRGYTF

size: .
V: TRBV27
length: 13
J: TRBJ2-4
D: .
DNA: TGTGCCAGCACGGAGAGGGCAGGAAACATTCAGTACTTC
CDR3: CASTERAGNIQYF

size: few
V: TRBV6-2/TRBV6-3
length: 15
J: TRBJ2-7
D: TRBD2
DNA: TGTGCCAGCAGTTCCGGGACTAGCGGGGGATCCGAGCAGTACTTC
CDR3: CASSSGTSGGSEQYF

size: .
V: TRBV4-3
length: 15
J: TRBJ1-5
D: .
DNA: TGCGCCAGCAGCCAAGATAGCCGGTTCAATCAGCCCCAGCATTTT
CDR3: CASSQDSRFNQPQHF

size: .
V: TRBV9
length: 16
J: TRBJ2-5
D: TRBD2
DNA: TGTGCCAGCAGCGTAGGCGGCGGGGGGGCTTTGGAGACCCAGTACTTC
CDR3: CASSVGGGGALETQYF

size: few
V: TRBV19
length: 16
J: TRBJ1-5
D: .
DNA: TGTGCCAGTAGTATAGGGTTGACGGCAGGGTACCAGCCCCAGCATTTT
CDR3: CASSIGLTAGYQPQHF

size: .
V: TRBV29-1
length: 17
J: TRBJ2-7
D: .
DNA: TGCAGCGTTTCCGCGGCTGGTTTGGGGGGGCGGTTTGGCGAGCAGTACTTC
CDR3: CSVSAAGLGGRFGEQYF

size: .
V: TRBV5-4
length: 15
J: TRBJ2-1
D: .
DNA: TGTGCCAGCAGCTTGGGCGGGGGCAGTTACAATGAGCAGTTCTTC
CDR3: CASSLGGGSYNEQFF

size: .
V: TRBV11-1
length: 16
J: TRBJ2-3
D: .
DNA: TGTGCCAGCAGCTCCCTGGCGGGGACTGGCACAGATACGCAGTATTTT
CDR3: CASSSLAGTGTDTQYF

size: .
V: TRBV11-3
length: 14
J: TRBJ2-3
D: .
DNA: TGTGCCAGCAGCTTAGGACAGTACACAGATACGCAGTATTTT
CDR3: CASSLGQYTDTQYF

size: few
V: TRBV6-4
length: 15
J: TRBJ2-7
D: TRBD1
DNA: TGTGCCAGCAGTGACTCTTGGACAGGGGGCGACGAGCAGTACTTC
CDR3: CASSDSWTGGDEQYF

size: once
V: TRBV14
length: 14
J: TRBJ2-5
D: .
DNA: TGTGCCAGCAGCCATTCGTCGCAGGGGGAGACCCAGTACTTC
CDR3: CASSHSSQGETQYF

size: .
V: TRBV7-2
length: 15
J: TRBJ2-7
D: .
DNA: TGTGCCAGCAGCTTGTCCCGGGACGTCGGGGGAGAGCAGTACTTC
CDR3: CASSLSRDVGGEQYF

size: .
V: TRBV6-5
length: 14
J: TRBJ1-5
D: .
DNA: TGTGCCAGCAGTTTAGCACAGGGAGAATGGCCCCAGCATTTT
CDR3: CASSLAQGEWPQHF

size: .
V: TRBV5-1
length: 13
J: TRBJ2-3
D: .
DNA: TGCGCCAGCAGCGGACGGGGGGCCGCTACGCAGTATTTT
CDR3: CASSGRGAATQYF

size: .
V: TRBV5-1
length: 15
J: TRBJ2-7
D: .
DNA: TGCGCCAGCAGCTTGTTGGGGGGGCGCTCCTACGAGCAGTACTTC
CDR3: CASSLLGGRSYEQYF

size: .
V: TRBV28
length: 17
J: TRBJ2-6
D: TRBD1
DNA: TGTGCCAGCAGTGCCCTCGGGACAGACTCTGGGGCCAACGTCCTGACTTTC
CDR3: CASSALGTDSGANVLTF

size: .
V: TRBV5-1
length: 16
J: TRBJ2-1
D: TRBD2
DNA: TGCGCCAGCAGCGTACTAGCGGGGGTCCCCTACAATGAGCAGTTCTTC
CDR3: CASSVLAGVPYNEQFF

size: .
V: TRBV2
length: 15
J: TRBJ2-1
D: TRBD2
DNA: TGTGCCAGCAGGGAAATAGCGGGGGGGCAGGATGAGCAGTTCTTC
CDR3: CASREIAGGQDEQFF

size: .
V: TRBV2
length: 14
J: TRBJ1-2
D: .
DNA: TGTGCCAGCAGAGAAGACAGGCTTTCGTATGGCTACACCTTC
CDR3: CASREDRLSYGYTF

size: .
V: TRBV7-3
length: 14
J: TRBJ2-5
D: TRBD1
DNA: TGTGCCAGCTCCTTAGGGGGCGGCAAGGAGACCCAGTACTTC
CDR3: CASSLGGGKETQYF

size: .
V: TRBV7-2
length: 14
J: TRBJ2-7
D: .
DNA: TGTGCCAGCAGTCCTCGACTCAGCTCCTACGAGCAGTACTTC
CDR3: CASSPRLSSYEQYF

size: once
V: TRBV11-2
length: 15
J: TRBJ1-2
D: TRBD1
DNA: TGTGCCAGCAGCTTAGATTCGCAGGGGGCGGGTGGCTACACCTTC
CDR3: CASSLDSQGAGGYTF

size: .
V: TRBV19
length: 14
J: TRBJ1-5
D: .
DNA: TGTGCCAGTAGCTCCGGGGTTTCGGGCCAGCCCCAGCATTTT
CDR3: CASSSGVSGQPQHF

size: .
V: TRBV7-3
length: 16
J: TRBJ2-1
D: TRBD1
DNA: TGTGCCAGCAGCTTAGGATTGGGACAGGGGGCGGGTGTCCAGTTCTTC
CDR3: CASSLGLGQGAGVQFF

size: .
V: TRBV4-1
length: 15
J: TRBJ2-7
D: .
DNA: TGCGCCAGCAGCCAAGACTCAGGGGTCTTCTACGAGCAGTACTTC
CDR3: CASSQDSGVFYEQYF

size: .
V: TRBV18
length: 15
J: TRBJ1-5
D: TRBD1
DNA: TGTGCCAGCTCACTCCGACAGGGGAGCGATCAGCCCCAGCATTTT
CDR3: CASSLRQGSDQPQHF

size: .
V: TRBV4-3
length: 15
J: TRBJ1-5
D: .
DNA: TGCGCCAGCAGCCAGTCCCAGGGGTTCAATCAGCCCCAGCATTTT
CDR3: CASSQSQGFNQPQHF

size: .
V: TRBV28
length: 10
J: TRBJ1-2
D: .
DNA: TGTGCCAGCAGTTCAAGCGGCTACACCTTC
CDR3: CASSSSGYTF

size: .
V: TRBV13
length: 12
J: TRBJ1-4
D: .
DNA: TGTGCCAGCAGCTTAGGTATAGAAAAACTGTTTTTT
CDR3: CASSLGIEKLFF

size: .
V: TRBV3-1/TRBV3-2
length: 17
J: TRBJ2-5
D: TRBD2
DNA: TGTGCCAGCCGCCAGGGACTAGCGGGGGGTCGGGGAGAGACCCAGTACTTC
CDR3: CASRQGLAGGRGETQYF

size: once
V: TRBV7-2
length: 14
J: TRBJ1-1
D: .
DNA: TGTGCCAGCAGCCCCTTCCACAGAGATACTGAAGCTTTCTTT
CDR3: CASSPFHRDTEAFF

size: .
V: TRBV5-4
length: 17
J: TRBJ2-2
D: TRBD1
DNA: TGTGCCAGCAGCTTGGGGCGGGACAGGATTTTAACCGGGGAGCTGTTTTTT
CDR3: CASSLGRDRILTGELFF